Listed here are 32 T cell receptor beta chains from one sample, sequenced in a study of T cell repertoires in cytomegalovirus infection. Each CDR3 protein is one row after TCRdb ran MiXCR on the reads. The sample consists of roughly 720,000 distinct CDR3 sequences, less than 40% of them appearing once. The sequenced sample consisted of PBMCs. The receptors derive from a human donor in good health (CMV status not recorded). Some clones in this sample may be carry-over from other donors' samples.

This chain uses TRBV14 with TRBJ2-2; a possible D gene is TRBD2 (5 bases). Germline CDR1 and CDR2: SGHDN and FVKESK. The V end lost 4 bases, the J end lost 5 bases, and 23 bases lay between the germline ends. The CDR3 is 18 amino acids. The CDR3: CASSPRGLEAESTGELFF. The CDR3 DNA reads TGTGCCAGCAGCCCCCGCGGCCTGGAGGCAGAGTCGACCGGGGAGCTGTTTTTT.

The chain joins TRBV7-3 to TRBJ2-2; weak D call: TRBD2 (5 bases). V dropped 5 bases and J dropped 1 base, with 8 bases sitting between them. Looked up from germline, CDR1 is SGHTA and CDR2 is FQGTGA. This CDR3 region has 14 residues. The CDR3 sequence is CASSKGLNTGELFF. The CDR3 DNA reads TGTGCCAGCAGCAAAGGACTGAACACCGGGGAGCTGTTTTTT.

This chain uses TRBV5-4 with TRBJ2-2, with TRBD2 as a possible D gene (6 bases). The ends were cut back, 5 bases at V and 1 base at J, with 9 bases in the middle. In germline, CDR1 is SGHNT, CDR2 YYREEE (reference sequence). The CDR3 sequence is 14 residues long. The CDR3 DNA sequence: TGTGCCAGCAGTCCTAGCGAGAACACCGGGGAGCTGTTTTTT. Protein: CASSPSENTGELFF.

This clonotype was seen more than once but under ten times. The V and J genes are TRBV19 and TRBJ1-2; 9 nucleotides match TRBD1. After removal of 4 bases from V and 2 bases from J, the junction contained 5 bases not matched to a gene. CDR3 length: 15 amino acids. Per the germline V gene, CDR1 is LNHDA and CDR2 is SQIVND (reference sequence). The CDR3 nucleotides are TGTGCCAGTAGTACACAGGGGGCGCGGAACTATGGCTACACCTTC. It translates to CASSTQGARNYGYTF. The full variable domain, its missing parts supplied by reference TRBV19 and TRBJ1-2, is DGGITQSPKYLFRKEGQNVTLSCEQNLNHDAMYWYRQDPGQGLRLIYYSQIVNDFQKGDIAEGYSVSREKKESFPLTVTSAQKNPTAFYLCASSTQGARNYGYTFGSGTRLTVV.

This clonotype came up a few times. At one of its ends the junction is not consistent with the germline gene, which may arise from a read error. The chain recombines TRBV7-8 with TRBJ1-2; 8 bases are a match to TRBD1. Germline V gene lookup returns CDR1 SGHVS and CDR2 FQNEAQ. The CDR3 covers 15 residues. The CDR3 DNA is TGTACCAGCAGCCATCGGACAGGGCAGGGCTATGGCTACACCTTC. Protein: CTSSHRTGQGYGYTF.

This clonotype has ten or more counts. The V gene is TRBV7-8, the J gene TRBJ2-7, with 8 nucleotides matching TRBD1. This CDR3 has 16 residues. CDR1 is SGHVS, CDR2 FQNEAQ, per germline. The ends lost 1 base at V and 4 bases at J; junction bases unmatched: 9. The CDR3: CASSLGTGQVHYEQYF. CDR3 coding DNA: TGTGCCAGCAGCTTAGGGACGGGACAGGTCCATTACGAGCAGTACTTC.

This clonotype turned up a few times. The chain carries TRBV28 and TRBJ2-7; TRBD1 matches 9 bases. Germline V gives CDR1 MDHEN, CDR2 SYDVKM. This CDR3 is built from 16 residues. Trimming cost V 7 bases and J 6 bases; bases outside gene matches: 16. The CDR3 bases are TGTGCCAGCACAACAAATTTTGACAGGGGGAGAGGCGAGCAGTACTTC. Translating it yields CASTTNFDRGRGEQYF.

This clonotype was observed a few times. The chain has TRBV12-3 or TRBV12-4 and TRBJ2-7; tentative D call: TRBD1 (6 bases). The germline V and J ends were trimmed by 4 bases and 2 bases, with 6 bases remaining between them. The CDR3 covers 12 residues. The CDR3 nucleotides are TGTGCCAGCAGTTGGGACACCTACGAGCAGTACTTC. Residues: CASSWDTYEQYF.

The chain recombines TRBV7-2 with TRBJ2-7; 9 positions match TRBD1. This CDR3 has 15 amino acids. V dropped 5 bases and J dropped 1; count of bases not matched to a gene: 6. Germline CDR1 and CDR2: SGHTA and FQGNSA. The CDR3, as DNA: TGTGCCAGCAGCCACGGGACAGGGAGATCCTACGAGCAGTACTTC. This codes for CASSHGTGRSYEQYF.

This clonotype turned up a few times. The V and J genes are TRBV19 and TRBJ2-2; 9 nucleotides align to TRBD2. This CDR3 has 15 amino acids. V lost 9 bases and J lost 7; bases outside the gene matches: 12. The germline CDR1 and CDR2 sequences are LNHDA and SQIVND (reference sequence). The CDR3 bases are TGTGCCAGCCGAACCGGGACTAGCTTTGGCGGGGAGCTGTTTTTT. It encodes CASRTGTSFGGELFF.

This CDR3 reads CASSLEGTRPQYF. The CDR3 nucleotides read TGTGCCAGCAGTTTAGAGGGGACTAGACCGCAGTATTTT. The chain has TRBV28 and TRBJ2-3, with 8 bases fitting TRBD2. Germline V lookup: CDR1 MDHEN, CDR2 SYDVKM. This CDR3 has 13 residues. V lost 2 bases, J lost 10 bases, and 5 bases stayed unmatched. Supplemented by reference TRBV28 and TRBJ2-3, the full variable domain reads DVKVTQSSRYLVKRTGEKVFLECVQDMDHENMFWYRQDPGLGLRLIYFSYDVKMKEKGDIPEGYSVSREKKERFSLILESASTNQTSMYLCASSLEGTRPQYFGPGTRLTVL.

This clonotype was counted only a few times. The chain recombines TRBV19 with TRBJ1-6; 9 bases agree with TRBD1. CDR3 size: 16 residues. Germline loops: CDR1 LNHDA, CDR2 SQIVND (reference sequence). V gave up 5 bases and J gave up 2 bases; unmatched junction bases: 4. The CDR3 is CASSPRTGAYNSPLHF. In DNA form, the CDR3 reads TGTGCCAGTAGTCCCCGGACAGGGGCCTATAATTCACCCCTCCACTTT.

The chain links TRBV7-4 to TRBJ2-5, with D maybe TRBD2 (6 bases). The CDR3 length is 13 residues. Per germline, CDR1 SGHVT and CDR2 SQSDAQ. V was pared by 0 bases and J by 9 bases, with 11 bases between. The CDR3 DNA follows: TGTGCCAGCAGCTTAGCGCGCGGGGATCCCCAGTACTTC. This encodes CASSLARGDPQYF.

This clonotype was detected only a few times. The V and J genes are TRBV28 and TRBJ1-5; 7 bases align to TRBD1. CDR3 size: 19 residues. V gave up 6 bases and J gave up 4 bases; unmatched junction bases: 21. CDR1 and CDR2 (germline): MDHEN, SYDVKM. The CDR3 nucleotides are TGTGCCAGCAGGCCCTATTCGCCTTGGGACAGAGACCTGAATCAGCCCCAGCATTTT. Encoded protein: CASRPYSPWDRDLNQPQHF.

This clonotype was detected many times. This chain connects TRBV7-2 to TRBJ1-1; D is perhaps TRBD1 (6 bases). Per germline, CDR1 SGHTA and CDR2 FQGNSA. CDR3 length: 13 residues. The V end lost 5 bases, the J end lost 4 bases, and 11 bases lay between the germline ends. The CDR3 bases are TGTGCCAGCAGCAACAGGGTCTTCACTGAAGCTTTCTTT. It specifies CASSNRVFTEAFF. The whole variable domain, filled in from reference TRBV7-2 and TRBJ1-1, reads GAGVSQSPSNKVTEKGKDVELRCDPISGHTALYWYRQSLGQGLEFLIYFQGNSAPDKSGLPSDRFSAERTGGSVSTLTIQRTQQEDSAVYLCASSNRVFTEAFFGQGTRLTVV.

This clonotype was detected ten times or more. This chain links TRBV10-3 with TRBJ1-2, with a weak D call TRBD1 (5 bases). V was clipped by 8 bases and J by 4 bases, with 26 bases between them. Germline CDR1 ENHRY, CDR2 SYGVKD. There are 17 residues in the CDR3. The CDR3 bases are TGTGCCATCGGAGTAGGGAAGCCTTCCAGGGCGGGCTATGGCTACACCTTC. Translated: CAIGVGKPSRAGYGYTF.

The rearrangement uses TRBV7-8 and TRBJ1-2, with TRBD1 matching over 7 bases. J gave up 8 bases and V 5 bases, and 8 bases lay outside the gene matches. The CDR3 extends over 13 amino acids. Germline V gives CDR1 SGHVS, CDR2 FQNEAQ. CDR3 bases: TGTGCCAGCAGCATTATCACACAGGGGGGCTACACCTTC. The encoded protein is CASSIITQGGYTF.

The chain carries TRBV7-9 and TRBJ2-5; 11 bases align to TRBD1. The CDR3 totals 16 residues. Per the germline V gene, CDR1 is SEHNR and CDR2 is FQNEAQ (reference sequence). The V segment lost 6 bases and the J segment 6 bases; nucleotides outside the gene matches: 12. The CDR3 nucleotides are TGTGCCAGCAGGGGGTACCGGGACAGGGGGATGAAGACCCAGTACTTC. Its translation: CASRGYRDRGMKTQYF.

In DNA form, the CDR3 reads TGTGCCAGCAGCTTAGCGCCTAACCAAAATACATATGGCTACACCTTC. Its translation is CASSLAPNQNTYGYTF. The chain couples TRBV7-6 to TRBJ1-2, with D unresolved. Germline V gives CDR1 SGHVS, CDR2 FNYEAQ. V was shortened by 0 bases and J by 5 bases, with 16 bases between the two germline ends. This CDR3 is built from 16 residues.

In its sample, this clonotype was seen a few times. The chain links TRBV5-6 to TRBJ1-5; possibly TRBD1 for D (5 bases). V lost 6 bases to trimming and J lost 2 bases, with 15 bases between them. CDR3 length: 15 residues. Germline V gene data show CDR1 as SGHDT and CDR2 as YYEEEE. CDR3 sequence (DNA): TGTGCCAGCACCCTTGGGGCAGGTGGCAATCAGCCCCAGCATTTT. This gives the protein CASTLGAGGNQPQHF.

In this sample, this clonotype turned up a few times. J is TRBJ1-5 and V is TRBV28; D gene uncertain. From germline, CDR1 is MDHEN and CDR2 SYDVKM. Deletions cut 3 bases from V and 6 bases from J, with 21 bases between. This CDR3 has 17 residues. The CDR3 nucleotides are TGTGCCAGCAGTTTTTATGGGCCAAGAAGTCTGGGTCAGCCCCAGCATTTT. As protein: CASSFYGPRSLGQPQHF.

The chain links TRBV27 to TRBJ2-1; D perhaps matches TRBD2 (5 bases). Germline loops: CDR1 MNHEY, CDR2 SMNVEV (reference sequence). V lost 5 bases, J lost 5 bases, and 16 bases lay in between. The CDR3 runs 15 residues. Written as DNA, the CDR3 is TGTGCCAGCAGTCCCCGGACTTCTGTCAACAATGAGCAGTTCTTC. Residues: CASSPRTSVNNEQFF.

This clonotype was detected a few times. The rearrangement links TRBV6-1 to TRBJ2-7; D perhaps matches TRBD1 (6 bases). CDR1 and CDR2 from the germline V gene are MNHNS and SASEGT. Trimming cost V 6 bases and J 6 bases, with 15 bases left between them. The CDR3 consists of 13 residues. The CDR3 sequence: CASRGQGKGEQYF. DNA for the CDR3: TGTGCCAGCAGGGGCCAGGGGAAAGGCGAGCAGTACTTC.

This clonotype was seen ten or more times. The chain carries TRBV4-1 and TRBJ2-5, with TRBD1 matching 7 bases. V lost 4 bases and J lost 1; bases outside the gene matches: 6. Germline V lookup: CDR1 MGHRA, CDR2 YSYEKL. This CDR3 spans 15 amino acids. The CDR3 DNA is TGCGCCAGCAGCCCAGTGGGACAGTTCCAAGAGACCCAGTACTTC. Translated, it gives CASSPVGQFQETQYF.

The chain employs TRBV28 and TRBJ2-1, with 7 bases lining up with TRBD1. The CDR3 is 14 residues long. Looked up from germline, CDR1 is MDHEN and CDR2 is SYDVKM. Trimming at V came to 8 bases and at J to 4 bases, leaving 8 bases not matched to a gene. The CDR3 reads CASEQTGTYNEQFF. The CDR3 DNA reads TGTGCCAGCGAACAGACAGGGACGTACAATGAGCAGTTCTTC.

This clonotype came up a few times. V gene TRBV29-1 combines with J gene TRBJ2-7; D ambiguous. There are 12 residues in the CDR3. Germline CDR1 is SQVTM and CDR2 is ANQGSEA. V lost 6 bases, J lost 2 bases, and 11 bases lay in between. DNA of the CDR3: TGCAGCGTCCAACGAAGACCCTACGAGCAGTACTTC. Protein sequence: CSVQRRPYEQYF.

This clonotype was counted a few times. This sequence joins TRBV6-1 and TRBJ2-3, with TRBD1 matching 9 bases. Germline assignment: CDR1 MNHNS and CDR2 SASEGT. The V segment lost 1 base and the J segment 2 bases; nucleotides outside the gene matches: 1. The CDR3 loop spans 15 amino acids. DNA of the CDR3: TGTGCCAGCAGTGAAGGGACAGGGGTCACAGATACGCAGTATTTT. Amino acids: CASSEGTGVTDTQYF.

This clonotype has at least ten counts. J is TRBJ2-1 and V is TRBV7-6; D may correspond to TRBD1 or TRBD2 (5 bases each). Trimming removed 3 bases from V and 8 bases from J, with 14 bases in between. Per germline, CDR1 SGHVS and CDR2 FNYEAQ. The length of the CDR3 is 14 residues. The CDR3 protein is CASSFAGTRDEQFF. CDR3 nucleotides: TGTGCCAGCAGCTTTGCCGGGACGAGAGATGAGCAGTTCTTC.

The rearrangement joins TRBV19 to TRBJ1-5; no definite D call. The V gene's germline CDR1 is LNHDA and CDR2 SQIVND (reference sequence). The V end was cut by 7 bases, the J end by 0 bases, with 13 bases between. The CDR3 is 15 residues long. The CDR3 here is CASTTQDYSNQPQHF. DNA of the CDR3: TGTGCCAGTACGACCCAGGACTATAGCAATCAGCCCCAGCATTTT.

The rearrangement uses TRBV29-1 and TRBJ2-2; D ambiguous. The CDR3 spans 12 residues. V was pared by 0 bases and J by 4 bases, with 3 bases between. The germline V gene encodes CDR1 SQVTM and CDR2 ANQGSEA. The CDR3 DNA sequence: TGCAGCGTTGAAGACAGCACCGGGGAGCTGTTTTTT. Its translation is CSVEDSTGELFF.

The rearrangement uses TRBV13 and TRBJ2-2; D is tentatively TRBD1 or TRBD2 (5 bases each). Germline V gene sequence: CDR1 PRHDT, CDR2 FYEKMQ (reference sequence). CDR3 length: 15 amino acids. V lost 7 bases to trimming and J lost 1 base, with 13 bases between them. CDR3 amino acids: CASILGRMNTGELFF. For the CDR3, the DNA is TGTGCCAGCATCTTGGGACGAATGAACACCGGGGAGCTGTTTTTT.

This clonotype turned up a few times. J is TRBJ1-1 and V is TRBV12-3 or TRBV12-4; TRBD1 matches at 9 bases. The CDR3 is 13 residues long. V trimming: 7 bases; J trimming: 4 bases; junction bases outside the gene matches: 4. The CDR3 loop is CASNPTGGTEAFF. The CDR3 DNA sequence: TGTGCCAGCAACCCGACAGGGGGCACTGAAGCTTTCTTT.